This TCR beta chain comes out of a study of blood T cells in healthy people across ages. For this clonotype: Its specificity is unknown.

The sample providers were healthy Caucasian people from Russia, aged about 6 to 95. The total RNA that was extracted per sample amounted to at least 5.5 micrograms. A sample-barcoded 5' primer and a J-beta primer mix were used in a second PCR of roughly 6 to 12 cycles. TCRdb processed the 5' RACE reads anew with MiXCR; each CDR3 protein has one entry. Altogether approximately 2,000,000 distinct CDR3 sequences are present, roughly two fifths being singletons, with the ten largest covering approximately 22%. General study points: Those diversity estimates obtained from one million T cells were thought to be underestimates.

The sequencing sample was made of blood. The clonotype was recovered from a human donor in good health.

The CDR3 DNA is TGTGCCAGCAGCCAAGATTTGAGGCGGGAGCAGTTCTTC. Translating gives CASSQDLRREQFF. V and J are TRBV4-2 and TRBJ2-1; the D is unclear. Germline values: CDR1 LGHNA, CDR2 YNFKEQ. Trimming took 0 bases from V and 10 from J, leaving 10 bases between them. The CDR3 spans 13 residues.